The 11 T cell receptor beta chains reported below all come from one sample, sequenced in a study of shared clonotypes between healthy human individuals. Measured with immunoSEQ multiplex PCR; TCRdb has only the in-frame clones, and not every one. The repertoire includes approximately 2.5 million clones, 80% to 95% of them detected once, and about 0.38% sits in the top ten. Material for sequencing was naive CD4+ T cells from PBMCs. Subset reported: CD45RA+ positively selected. Receptor source: a man aged 18 to 29 in good health. Some clones in this sample may be carry-over from other donors' samples.

The V and J genes are TRBV5-1 and TRBJ1-1; TRBD1 might be the D (6 bases). Between the trimmed V and J ends, which lost 3 bases and 6 bases, there was a span of 15 bases. Per the germline V gene, CDR1 is SGHRS and CDR2 is YFSETQ. The CDR3 covers 14 residues. The DNA of the CDR3 is TGCGCCAGCAGCTGGGGGCAGGGTATGTCTGAAGCTTTCTTT. It codes for CASSWGQGMSEAFF.

The chain uses TRBV7-3 and TRBJ2-1; D gene ambiguous. Trimming took 1 base from V and 5 from J, leaving 12 bases between them. The CDR3 runs 15 residues. From germline, CDR1 is SGHTA and CDR2 FQGTGA. Written as DNA, the CDR3 is TGTGCCAGCAGCTTAAGTCTGCGGACCAACAATGAGCAGTTCTTC. Translating gives CASSLSLRTNNEQFF.

The CDR3 DNA follows: TGTGCCAGCAGCTTGGTAGAAGGGGCGCCTAACACCGGGGAGCTGTTTTTT. It encodes CASSLVEGAPNTGELFF. The chain employs TRBV5-6 and TRBJ2-2, with a tentative D call TRBD1 (5 bases). V was trimmed by 0 bases and J by 2 bases, leaving 14 bases between them. Germline lookup yields CDR1 SGHDT and CDR2 YYEEEE. The CDR3 runs 17 residues.

The rearrangement joins TRBV28 to TRBJ1-1, with D possibly being TRBD1 (6 bases). The germline CDR1 and CDR2 sequences are MDHEN and SYDVKM. Trimming removed 8 bases at V and 4 bases at J, with 11 bases between. The length of the CDR3 is 12 residues. CDR3 loop: CASERGGTEAFF. The CDR3 DNA reads as TGTGCCAGCGAGAGAGGGGGCACTGAAGCTTTCTTT.

As to this clone: This sample also contains other DNA sequences that code for the same CDR3. The V gene is TRBV5-1, the J gene TRBJ2-5; no clear D gene. Germline V gives CDR1 SGHRS, CDR2 YFSETQ. V lost 0 bases, J lost 2 bases, and 5 bases lay in between. The length of the CDR3 is 13 residues. In DNA form, the CDR3 reads TGCGCCAGCAGCTTGGTGCTGCAAGAGACCCAGTACTTC. This sequence encodes CASSLVLQETQYF.

The DNA of the CDR3 is TGCGCCAGCAGCCAAGAGGACAGGGCTCCCCAGCATTTT. Its translation: CASSQEDRAPQHF. This chain links TRBV4-3 with TRBJ1-5, with 8 bases that match TRBD1. The germline CDR1 and CDR2 sequences are LGHNA and YSLEER. J gave up 10 bases and V 0 bases, and 2 bases lay outside the gene matches. The CDR3 is made up of 13 amino acids.

The chain recombines TRBV6-1 with TRBJ2-1; 7 nucleotides align to TRBD2. The CDR3 has 13 amino acids. The J segment lost 9 bases and the V segment lost 2 bases, leaving 4 bases of the junction unmatched. From germline, CDR1 is MNHNS and CDR2 SASEGT. The CDR3 here is CASSEWGRVEQFF. In nucleotides, the CDR3 is TGTGCCAGCAGTGAATGGGGGAGGGTTGAGCAGTTCTTC.

The V call is TRBV4-3, the J call TRBJ1-1, with a tentative D call TRBD1 (5 bases). The CDR3 runs to 12 residues. Germline V gene data show CDR1 as LGHNA and CDR2 as YSLEER. V was clipped by 4 bases and J by 11 bases, with 14 bases between them. The CDR3 bases are TGCGCCAGCAGCCGGGGGGTCGGGGAGGCTTTCTTT. Encoded protein: CASSRGVGEAFF.

The J gene is TRBJ2-4, the V gene TRBV7-9; D ambiguous. The CDR3 sequence is 10 residues long. Trimming shortened V by 5 bases and J by 13 bases, and 9 bases separated the two germline ends. Germline loops: CDR1 SEHNR, CDR2 FQNEAQ (reference sequence). The DNA for the CDR3 is TGTGCCAGCAGCCCCGGGCCGCAGTACTTC. Protein: CASSPGPQYF.

This chain joins TRBV6-1 and TRBJ2-5; perhaps TRBD2 as D (6 bases). V gave up 2 bases and J gave up 5 bases, with 21 bases separating them. CDR3 length equals 17 residues. Germline CDR1 MNHNS, CDR2 SASEGT. DNA of the CDR3: TGTGCCAGCAGTGAAATGGATGCGGGGTTGGCCCGGGAGACCCAGTACTTC. As protein: CASSEMDAGLARETQYF.

The V call is TRBV28, the J call TRBJ2-1, with unresolved D. The CDR3 sequence is 12 residues long. With 4 bases removed from V and 7 bases from J, the gap between germline ends came to 8 bases. The germline gives CDR1 MDHEN, CDR2 SYDVKM. CDR3 region: CASSSRQNEQFF. The CDR3 DNA sequence: TGTGCCAGCAGTTCGAGGCAGAATGAGCAGTTCTTC.